A selection of T cell receptor beta chains follows, all from one sample in a study of T cells in Graves' hyperthyroidism and ophthalmopathy. TCRdb analysed the multiplex PCR reads with MiXCR anew, one entry per CDR3 protein. The table lists around 300,000 distinct CDR3 sequences, roughly 19% of them singletons. The sequenced sample was blood. The receptors here all came from a man aged 50-59 years with Graves' ophthalmopathy. CDR3s include the opening cysteine and the closing phenylalanine or tryptophan. Fields, in order: V gene, J gene, D gene, clone size, CDR3 DNA, CDR3 protein. D genes are given only for firm matches. Some rows mark clone size as missing; the rest say once, few, many or name a class of expanded clone.

>TRBV5-6|TRBJ1-3|-|few
TGTGCCAGCAGCCAGTACAGGGCTGGAAACACCATATATTTT
CASSQYRAGNTIYF
>TRBV18|TRBJ1-5|-|many
TGTGCCAGCTCACCATCCGGGACTTATAATCAGCCCCAGCATTTT
CASSPSGTYNQPQHF
>TRBV19|TRBJ1-1|TRBD1|few
TGTGCCAGTAGTACTTTGGCGGGACAGCAGAGCACTGAAGCTTTCTTT
CASSTLAGQQSTEAFF
>TRBV30|TRBJ1-2|-|many
TGTGCCTCCCAAGCCAGGACGAGGACCCACTATGGCTACACCTTC
CASQARTRTHYGYTF
>TRBV6-1|TRBJ1-3|TRBD1|-
TGTGCCAGCAGTCGCCGACAGGGTACCTCTGGAAACACCATATATTTT
CASSRRQGTSGNTIYF
>TRBV11-1|TRBJ2-1|TRBD1|many
TGTGCCAGCAGCTTCGACAGGGGAATGTCCTACAATGAGCAGTTCTTC
CASSFDRGMSYNEQFF
>TRBV13|TRBJ2-7|TRBD1|-
TGTGCCAGCAGCGGACCGGGACAGGGACCCTACGAGCAGTACTTC
CASSGPGQGPYEQYF
>TRBV18|TRBJ2-2|TRBD2|few
TGTGCCAGCTCACCGCGGCTAGCGGGGTCGAACACCGGGGAGCTGTTTTTT
CASSPRLAGSNTGELFF
>TRBV11-2|TRBJ1-5|-|many
TGTGCCAGCAGCTTAGGGGACAAAAGCAATCAGCCCCAGCATTTT
CASSLGDKSNQPQHF
>TRBV29-1|TRBJ2-7|TRBD1|few
TGCAGCGTTGAAGGACAGGGGATCTACGAGCAGTACTTC
CSVEGQGIYEQYF
>TRBV6-1|TRBJ1-4|-|-
TGTGCCAGCAGTGATGGGCCGGGAGGAGAAAAACTGTTTTTT
CASSDGPGGEKLFF
>TRBV15|TRBJ2-2|TRBD2|few
TGTGCCACCAGCGGAGCTAGCGGGGGTTTGAACACCGGGGAGCTGTTTTTT
CATSGASGGLNTGELFF
>TRBV7-2|TRBJ2-1|TRBD2|many
TGTGCCAGCAGCTTAGCCCCACTAGCGGGAGTCAATGAGCAGTTCTTC
CASSLAPLAGVNEQFF
>TRBV11-2|TRBJ2-5|-|many
TGTGCCAGCAGCTTACCGATTCGACTGAGGGAGACCCAGTACTTC
CASSLPIRLRETQYF
>TRBV2|TRBJ1-1|TRBD1|many
TGTGCCAGCAGTGTCGGGCCAGGACAGGGGGCGCGGGGCACTGAAGCTTTCTTT
CASSVGPGQGARGTEAFF
>TRBV3-1|TRBJ1-5|-|many
TGTGCCAGCAGCCACTCAGGGGAGAATCAGCCCCAGCATTTT
CASSHSGENQPQHF
>TRBV6-1|TRBJ2-7|TRBD1|-
TGTGCCAGCGCTAAAGGACAGGGGTTGGGGGAGCAGTACTTC
CASAKGQGLGEQYF
>TRBV7-3|TRBJ2-2|TRBD1|many
TGTGCCAGCAGCCTGGGACAGTACACCGGGGAGCTGTTTTTT
CASSLGQYTGELFF
>TRBV5-1|TRBJ2-1|TRBD2|few
TGCGCCAGCAGCTTGGATGGGCGGGGGGTCTCTACTGCCTACAATGAGCAGTTCTTC
CASSLDGRGVSTAYNEQFF
>TRBV4-2|TRBJ2-7|TRBD1|-
TGTGCCAGCAGCCGCGAAGGACAGGGGGCCTACGAGCAGTACTTC
CASSREGQGAYEQYF
>TRBV18|TRBJ2-7|TRBD2|many
TGTGCCAGCTCCCGCTTGGGGACTAGGGGGACCTACGAGCAGTACTTC
CASSRLGTRGTYEQYF
>TRBV5-1|TRBJ2-2|-|few
TGCGCCAGCAGCTTGCGGCAGGGAGTCGGGGAGCTGTTTTTT
CASSLRQGVGELFF
>TRBV7-9|TRBJ1-5|-|-
TGTGCCAGCAGCTTCGCACAGTACCAGCCCCAGCATTTT
CASSFAQYQPQHF
>TRBV13|TRBJ2-2|-|few
TGTGCCAGCAGCTTTGAAGGGGGTGCCGGGGAGCTGTTTTTT
CASSFEGGAGELFF
>TRBV28|TRBJ2-1|TRBD2|many
TGTGCCAGCAGTCTGCGACTAGCGGGAGAACTTAATGAGCAGTTCTTC
CASSLRLAGELNEQFF
>TRBV7-9|TRBJ2-2|TRBD2|-
TGTGCCAGCAGGCCACTAGCGGGAGGCACCGGGGAGCTGTTTTTT
CASRPLAGGTGELFF
>TRBV5-1|TRBJ1-1|-|-
TGCGCCAGCAGCTTGGCCGAGTTGAGCACCACTGAAGCTTTCTTT
CASSLAELSTTEAFF
>TRBV5-1|TRBJ2-7|TRBD2|-
TGCGCCAGCAGCTGGGACCCTAGCGGGATCTTTCTTGAGCAGTACTTC
CASSWDPSGIFLEQYF
>TRBV2|TRBJ1-1|-|many
TGTGCCAGTTTATTTCAGGGAATCCCTGAATCTTTCTTT
CASLFQGIPESFF
>TRBV6-5|TRBJ1-6|TRBD1|many
TGTGCCAGCAGTTACACCCCAGGGACAGGGGGACCCCTCCACTTT
CASSYTPGTGGPLHF
>TRBV10-3|TRBJ2-1|TRBD2|few
TGTGCCATCAGCCCAGGACTAGCGGGTTGGCGGGGTGAGCAGTTCTTC
CAISPGLAGWRGEQFF
>TRBV4-1|TRBJ1-5|TRBD1|-
TGCGCCAGCAGCCAAGATTTATGGGGACAGAGATATCAGCCCCAGCATTTT
CASSQDLWGQRYQPQHF
>TRBV28|TRBJ2-7|-|-
TGTGCCAGCAGGAGGCGAGGGAGCGAGCAGTACTTC
CASRRRGSEQYF